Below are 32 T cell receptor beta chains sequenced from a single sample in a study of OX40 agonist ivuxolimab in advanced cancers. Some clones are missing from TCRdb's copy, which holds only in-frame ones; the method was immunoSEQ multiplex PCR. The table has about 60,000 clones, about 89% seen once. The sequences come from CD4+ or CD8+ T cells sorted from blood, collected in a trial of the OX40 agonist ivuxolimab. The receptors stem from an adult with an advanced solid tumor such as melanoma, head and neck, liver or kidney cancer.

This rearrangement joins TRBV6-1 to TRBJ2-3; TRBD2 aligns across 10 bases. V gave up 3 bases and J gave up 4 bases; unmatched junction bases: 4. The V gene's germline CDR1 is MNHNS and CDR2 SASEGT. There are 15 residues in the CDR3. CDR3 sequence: CASSDLAGVADTQYF. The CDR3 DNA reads TGTGCCAGCAGTGACCTAGCGGGAGTAGCAGATACGCAGTATTTT.

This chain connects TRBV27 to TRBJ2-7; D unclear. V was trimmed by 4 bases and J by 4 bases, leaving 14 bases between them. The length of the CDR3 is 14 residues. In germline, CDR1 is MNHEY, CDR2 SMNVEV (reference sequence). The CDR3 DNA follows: TGTGCCAGCAGTTCCTCCTCCAGAGATTACGAGCAGTACTTC. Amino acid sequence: CASSSSSRDYEQYF.

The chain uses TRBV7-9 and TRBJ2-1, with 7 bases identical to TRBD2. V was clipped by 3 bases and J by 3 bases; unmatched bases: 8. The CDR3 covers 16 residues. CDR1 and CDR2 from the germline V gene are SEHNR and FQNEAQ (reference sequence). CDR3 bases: TGTGCCAGCAGCTTTAGCTCCGGGAGGCTCTACAATGAGCAGTTCTTC. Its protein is CASSFSSGRLYNEQFF.

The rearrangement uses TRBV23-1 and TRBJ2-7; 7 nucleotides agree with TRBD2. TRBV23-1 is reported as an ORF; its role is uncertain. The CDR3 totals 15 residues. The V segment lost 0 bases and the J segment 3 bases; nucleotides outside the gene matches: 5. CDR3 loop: CASSQSTSSDYEQYF. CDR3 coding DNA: TGCGCCAGCAGTCAATCGACTAGCAGTGACTACGAGCAGTACTTC.

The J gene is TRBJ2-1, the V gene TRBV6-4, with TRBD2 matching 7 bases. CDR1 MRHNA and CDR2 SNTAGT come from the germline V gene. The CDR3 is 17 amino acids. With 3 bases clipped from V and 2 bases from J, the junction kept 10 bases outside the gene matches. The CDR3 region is CASSESSAGATYNEQFF. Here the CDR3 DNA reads TGTGCCAGCAGTGAAAGCTCGGCGGGAGCAACCTACAATGAGCAGTTCTTC.

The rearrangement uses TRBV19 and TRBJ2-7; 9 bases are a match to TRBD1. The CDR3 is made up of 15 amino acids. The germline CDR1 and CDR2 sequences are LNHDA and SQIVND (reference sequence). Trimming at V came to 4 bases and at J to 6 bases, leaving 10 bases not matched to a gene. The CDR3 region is CASSTPGTGPREQYF. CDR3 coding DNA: TGTGCCAGTAGTACTCCCGGGACAGGGCCGCGCGAGCAGTACTTC.

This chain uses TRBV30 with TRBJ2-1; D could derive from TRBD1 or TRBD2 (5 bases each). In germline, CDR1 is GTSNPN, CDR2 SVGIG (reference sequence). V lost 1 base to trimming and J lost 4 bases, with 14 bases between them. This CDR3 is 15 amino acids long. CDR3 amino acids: CAWSGTGTSYNEQFF. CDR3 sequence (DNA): TGTGCCTGGAGTGGTACCGGGACCTCATACAATGAGCAGTTCTTC.

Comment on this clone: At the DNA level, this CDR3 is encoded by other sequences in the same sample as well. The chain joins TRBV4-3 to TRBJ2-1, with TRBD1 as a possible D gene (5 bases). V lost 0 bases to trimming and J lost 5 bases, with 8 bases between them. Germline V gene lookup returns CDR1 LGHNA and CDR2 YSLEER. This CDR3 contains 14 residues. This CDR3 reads CASSQDAGHNEQFF. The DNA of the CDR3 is TGCGCCAGCAGCCAAGATGCAGGGCACAATGAGCAGTTCTTC.

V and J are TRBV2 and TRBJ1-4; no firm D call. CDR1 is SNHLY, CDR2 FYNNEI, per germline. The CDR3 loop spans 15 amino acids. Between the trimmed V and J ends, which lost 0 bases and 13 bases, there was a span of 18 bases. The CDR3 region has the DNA TGTGCCAGCAGTGAAGCGAGGACGGGCTCTGGCAGACTGTTTTTT. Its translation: CASSEARTGSGRLFF.

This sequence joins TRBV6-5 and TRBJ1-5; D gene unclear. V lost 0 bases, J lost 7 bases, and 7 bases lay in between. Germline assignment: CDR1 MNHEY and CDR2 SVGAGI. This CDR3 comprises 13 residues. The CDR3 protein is CASSYSNGQPQHF. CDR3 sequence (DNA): TGTGCCAGCAGTTACTCGAATGGGCAGCCCCAGCATTTT.

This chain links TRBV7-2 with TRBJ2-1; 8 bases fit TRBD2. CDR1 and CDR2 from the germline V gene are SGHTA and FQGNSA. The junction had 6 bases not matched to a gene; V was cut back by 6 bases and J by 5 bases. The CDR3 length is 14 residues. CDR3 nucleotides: TGTGCCAGCAGTTCGTTTAGCGGGGACAATGAGCAGTTCTTC. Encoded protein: CASSSFSGDNEQFF.

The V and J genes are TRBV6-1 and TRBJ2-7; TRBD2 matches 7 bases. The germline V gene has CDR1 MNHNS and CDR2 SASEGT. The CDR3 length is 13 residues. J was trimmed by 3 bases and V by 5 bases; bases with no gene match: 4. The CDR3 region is CASSLADYYEQYF. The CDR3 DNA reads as TGTGCCAGCAGTCTAGCGGACTACTACGAGCAGTACTTC.

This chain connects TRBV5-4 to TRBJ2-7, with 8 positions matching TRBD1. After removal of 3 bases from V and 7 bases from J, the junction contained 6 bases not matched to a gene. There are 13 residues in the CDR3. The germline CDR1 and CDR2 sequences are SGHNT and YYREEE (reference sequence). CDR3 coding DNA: TGTGCCAGCAGCTGGGACAGGAGTATGGAGCAGTACTTC. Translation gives CASSWDRSMEQYF. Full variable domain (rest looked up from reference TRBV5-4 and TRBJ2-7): ETGVTQSPTHLIKTRGQQVTLRCSSQSGHNTVSWYQQALGQGPQFIFQYYREEENGRGNFPPRFSGLQFPNYSSELNVNALELDDSALYLCASSWDRSMEQYFGPGTRLTVT.

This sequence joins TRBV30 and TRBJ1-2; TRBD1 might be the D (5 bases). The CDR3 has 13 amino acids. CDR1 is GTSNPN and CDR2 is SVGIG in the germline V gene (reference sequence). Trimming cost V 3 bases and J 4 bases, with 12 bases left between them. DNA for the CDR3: TGTGCCTGGAGCACGACAGTGATCTATGGCTACACCTTC. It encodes CAWSTTVIYGYTF.

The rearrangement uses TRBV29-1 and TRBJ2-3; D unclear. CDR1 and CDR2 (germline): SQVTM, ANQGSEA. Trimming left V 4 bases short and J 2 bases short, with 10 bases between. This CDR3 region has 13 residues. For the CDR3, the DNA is TGCAGCGTTGGGGCCAAAATCACAGATACGCAGTATTTT. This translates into CSVGAKITDTQYF.

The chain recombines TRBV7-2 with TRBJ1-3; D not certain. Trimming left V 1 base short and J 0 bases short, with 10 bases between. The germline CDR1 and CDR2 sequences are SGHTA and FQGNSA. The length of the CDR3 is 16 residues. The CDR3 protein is CASSLGFGISGNTIYF. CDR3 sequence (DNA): TGTGCCAGCAGCTTAGGATTCGGCATCTCTGGAAACACCATATATTTT.

DNA of the CDR3: TGTGCCAGCAAGAAAGGACAGGCCTTCAATGAGCAGTTCTTC. It is translated as CASKKGQAFNEQFF. V usage is TRBV6-6 and J usage is TRBJ2-1, with 7 bases matching TRBD1. Trimming at V came to 7 bases and at J to 6 bases, leaving 9 bases not matched to a gene. The CDR3 has 14 residues. Germline values: CDR1 MNHNY, CDR2 SVGAGI (reference sequence).

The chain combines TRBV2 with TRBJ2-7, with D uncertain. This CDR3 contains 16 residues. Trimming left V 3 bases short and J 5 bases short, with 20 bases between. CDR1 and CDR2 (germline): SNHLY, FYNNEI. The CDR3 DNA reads TGTGCCAGCAGTGACCTCCGGGCCCCGCCTGGGAACGAGCAGTACTTC. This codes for CASSDLRAPPGNEQYF.

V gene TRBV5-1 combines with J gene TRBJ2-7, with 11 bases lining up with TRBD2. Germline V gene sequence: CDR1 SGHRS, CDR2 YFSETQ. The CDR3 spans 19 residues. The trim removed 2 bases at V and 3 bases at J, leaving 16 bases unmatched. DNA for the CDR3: TGCGCCAGCAGCTTCCTACTAGCGGGAGCCCTAGAGGGTGACTACGAGCAGTACTTC. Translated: CASSFLLAGALEGDYEQYF.

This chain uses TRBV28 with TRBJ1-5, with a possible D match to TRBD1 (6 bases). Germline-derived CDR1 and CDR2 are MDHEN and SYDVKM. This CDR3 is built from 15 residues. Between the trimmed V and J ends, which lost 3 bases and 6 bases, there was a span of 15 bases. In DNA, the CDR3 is TGTGCCAGCAGTTTCCCCAGGGGAATACCTCAGCCCCAGCATTTT. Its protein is CASSFPRGIPQPQHF.

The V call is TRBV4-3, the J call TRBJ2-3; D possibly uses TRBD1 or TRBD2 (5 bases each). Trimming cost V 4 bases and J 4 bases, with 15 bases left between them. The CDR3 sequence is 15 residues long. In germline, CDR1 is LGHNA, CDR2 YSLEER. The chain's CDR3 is CASSRGRGVADTQYF. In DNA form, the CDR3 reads TGCGCCAGCAGCCGGGGTAGGGGAGTAGCAGATACGCAGTATTTT.

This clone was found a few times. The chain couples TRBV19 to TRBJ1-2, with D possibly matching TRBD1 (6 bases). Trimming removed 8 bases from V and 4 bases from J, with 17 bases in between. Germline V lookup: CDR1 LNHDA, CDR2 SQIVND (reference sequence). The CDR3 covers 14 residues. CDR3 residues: CASGGQETAYGYTF. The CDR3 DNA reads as TGTGCCAGTGGGGGGCAGGAGACGGCCTATGGCTACACCTTC.

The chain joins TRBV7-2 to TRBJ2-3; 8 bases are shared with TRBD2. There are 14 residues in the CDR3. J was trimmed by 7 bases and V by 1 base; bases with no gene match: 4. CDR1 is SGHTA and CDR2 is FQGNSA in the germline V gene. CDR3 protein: CASSLGRLAHTQYF. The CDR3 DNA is TGTGCCAGCAGCTTAGGGAGACTAGCGCATACGCAGTATTTT.

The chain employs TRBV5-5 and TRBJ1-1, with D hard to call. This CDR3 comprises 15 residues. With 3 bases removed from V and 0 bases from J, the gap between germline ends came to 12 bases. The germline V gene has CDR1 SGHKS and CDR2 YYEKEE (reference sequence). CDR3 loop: CASSSFTVMNTEAFF. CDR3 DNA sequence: TGTGCCAGCAGCTCGTTTACAGTAATGAACACTGAAGCTTTCTTT. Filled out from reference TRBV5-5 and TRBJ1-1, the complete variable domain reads DAGVTQSPTHLIKTRGQQVTLRCSPISGHKSVSWYQQVLGQGPQFIFQYYEKEERGRGNFPDRFSARQFPNYSSELNVNALLLGDSALYLCASSSFTVMNTEAFFGQGTRLTVV.

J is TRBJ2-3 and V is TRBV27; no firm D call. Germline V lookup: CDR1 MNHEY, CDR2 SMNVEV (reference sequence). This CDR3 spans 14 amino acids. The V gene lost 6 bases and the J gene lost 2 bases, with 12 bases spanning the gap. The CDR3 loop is CASRPSLNTDTQYF. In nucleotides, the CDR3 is TGTGCCAGCAGACCATCATTGAACACAGATACGCAGTATTTT.

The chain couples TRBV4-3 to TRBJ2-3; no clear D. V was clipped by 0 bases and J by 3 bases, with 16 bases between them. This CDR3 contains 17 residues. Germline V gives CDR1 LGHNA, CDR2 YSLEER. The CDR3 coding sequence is TGCGCCAGCAGCCAAGAGAGTTCGATGGGAATGACAGATACGCAGTATTTT. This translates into CASSQESSMGMTDTQYF.

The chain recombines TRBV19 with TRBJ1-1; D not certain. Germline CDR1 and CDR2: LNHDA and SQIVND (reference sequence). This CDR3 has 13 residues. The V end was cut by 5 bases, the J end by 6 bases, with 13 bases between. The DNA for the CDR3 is TGTGCCAGTAGTCTGGGAGAAACCGCTGAAGCTTTCTTT. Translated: CASSLGETAEAFF.

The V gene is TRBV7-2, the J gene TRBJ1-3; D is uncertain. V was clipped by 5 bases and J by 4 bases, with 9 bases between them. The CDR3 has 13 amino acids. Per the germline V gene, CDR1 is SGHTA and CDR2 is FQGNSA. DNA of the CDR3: TGTGCCAGCAGCAATTCGGGAGGAAACACCATATATTTT. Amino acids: CASSNSGGNTIYF.

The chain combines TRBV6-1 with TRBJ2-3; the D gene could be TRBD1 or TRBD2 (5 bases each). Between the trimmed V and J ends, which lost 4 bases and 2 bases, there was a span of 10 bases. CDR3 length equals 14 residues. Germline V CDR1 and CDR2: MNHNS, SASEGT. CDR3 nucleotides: TGTGCCAGCAGTGTGAGAGGGGCCACAGATACGCAGTATTTT. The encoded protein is CASSVRGATDTQYF.

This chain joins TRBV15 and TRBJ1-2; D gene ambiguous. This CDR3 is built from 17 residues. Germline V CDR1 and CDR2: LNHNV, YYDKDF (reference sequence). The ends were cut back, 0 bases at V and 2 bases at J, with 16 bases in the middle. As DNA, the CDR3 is TGTGCCACCAGCAGAGATAATCCACAGATTTTAAACTATGGCTACACCTTC. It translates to CATSRDNPQILNYGYTF. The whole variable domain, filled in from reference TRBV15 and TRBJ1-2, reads DAMVIQNPRYQVTQFGKPVTLSCSQTLNHNVMYWYQQKSSQAPKLLFHYYDKDFNNEADTPDNFQSRRPNTSFCFLDIRSPGLGDTAMYLCATSRDNPQILNYGYTFGSGTRLTVV.

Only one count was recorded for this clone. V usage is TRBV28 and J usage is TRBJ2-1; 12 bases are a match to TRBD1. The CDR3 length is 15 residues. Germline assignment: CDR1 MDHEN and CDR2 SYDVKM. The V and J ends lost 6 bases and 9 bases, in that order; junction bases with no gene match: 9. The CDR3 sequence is CASRSPGQGAGEQFF. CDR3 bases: TGTGCCAGCAGATCCCCGGGACAGGGGGCCGGTGAGCAGTTCTTC.

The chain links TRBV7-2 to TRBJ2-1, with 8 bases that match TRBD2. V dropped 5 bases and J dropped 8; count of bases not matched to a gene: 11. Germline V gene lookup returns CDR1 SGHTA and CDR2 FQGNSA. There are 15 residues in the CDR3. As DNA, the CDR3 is TGTGCCAGCAGCCTAGTGGGACTAGGGGATGATGAGCAGTTCTTC. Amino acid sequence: CASSLVGLGDDEQFF.